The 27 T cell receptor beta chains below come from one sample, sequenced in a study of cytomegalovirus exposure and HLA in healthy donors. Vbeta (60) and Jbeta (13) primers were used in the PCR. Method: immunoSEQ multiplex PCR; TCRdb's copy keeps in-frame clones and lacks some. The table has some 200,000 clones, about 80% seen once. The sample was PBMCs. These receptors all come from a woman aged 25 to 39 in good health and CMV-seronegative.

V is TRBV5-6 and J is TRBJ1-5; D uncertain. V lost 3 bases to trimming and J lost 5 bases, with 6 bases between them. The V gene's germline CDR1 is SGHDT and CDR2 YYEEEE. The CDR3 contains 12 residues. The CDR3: CASSSMDQPQHF. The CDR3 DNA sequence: TGTGCCAGCAGCTCTATGGATCAGCCCCAGCATTTT.

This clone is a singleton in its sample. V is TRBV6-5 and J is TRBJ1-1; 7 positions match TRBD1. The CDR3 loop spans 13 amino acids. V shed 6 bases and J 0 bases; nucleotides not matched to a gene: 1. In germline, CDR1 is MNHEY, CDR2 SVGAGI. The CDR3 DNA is TGTGCCAGCAGAGGACAGGTGAACACTGAAGCTTTCTTT. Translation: CASRGQVNTEAFF.

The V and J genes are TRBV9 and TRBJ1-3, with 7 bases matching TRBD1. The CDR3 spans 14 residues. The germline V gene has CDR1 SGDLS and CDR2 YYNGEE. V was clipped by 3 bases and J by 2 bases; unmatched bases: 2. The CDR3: CASSGTGAGNTIYF. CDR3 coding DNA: TGTGCCAGCAGCGGAACAGGGGCTGGAAACACCATATATTTT.

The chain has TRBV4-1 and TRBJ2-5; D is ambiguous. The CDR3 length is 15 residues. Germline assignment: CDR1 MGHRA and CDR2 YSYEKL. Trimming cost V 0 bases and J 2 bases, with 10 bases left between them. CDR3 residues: CASSQDLGLQETQYF. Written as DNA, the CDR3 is TGCGCCAGCAGCCAAGATCTTGGGCTACAAGAGACCCAGTACTTC.

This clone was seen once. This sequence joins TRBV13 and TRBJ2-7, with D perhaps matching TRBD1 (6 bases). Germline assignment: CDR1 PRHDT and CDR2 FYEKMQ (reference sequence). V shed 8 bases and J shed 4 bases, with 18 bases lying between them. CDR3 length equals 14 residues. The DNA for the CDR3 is TGTGCCAGCGCACCCGAAGGACAGCCATACGAGCAGTACTTC. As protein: CASAPEGQPYEQYF.

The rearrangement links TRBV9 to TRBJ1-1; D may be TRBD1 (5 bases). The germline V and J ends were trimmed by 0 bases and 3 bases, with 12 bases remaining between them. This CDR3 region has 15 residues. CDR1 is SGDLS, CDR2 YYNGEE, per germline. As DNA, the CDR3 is TGTGCCAGCAGCGTAGGGGGGGGAGCCTACACTGAAGCTTTCTTT. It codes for CASSVGGGAYTEAFF.

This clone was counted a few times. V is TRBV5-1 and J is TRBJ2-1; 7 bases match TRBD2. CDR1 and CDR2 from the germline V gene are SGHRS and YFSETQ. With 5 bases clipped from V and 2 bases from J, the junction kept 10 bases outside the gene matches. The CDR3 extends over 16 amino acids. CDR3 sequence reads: CASRLKLAPTYNEQFF. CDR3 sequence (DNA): TGCGCCAGCAGGCTCAAACTAGCGCCAACCTACAATGAGCAGTTCTTC.

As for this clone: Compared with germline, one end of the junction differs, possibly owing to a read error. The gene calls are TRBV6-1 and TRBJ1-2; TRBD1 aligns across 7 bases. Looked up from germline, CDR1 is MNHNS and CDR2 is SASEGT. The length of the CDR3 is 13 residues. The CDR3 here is CASSRQGNYGYPF. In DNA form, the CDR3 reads TGTGCCAGCAGTCGACAGGGTAACTATGGCTACCCCTTC.

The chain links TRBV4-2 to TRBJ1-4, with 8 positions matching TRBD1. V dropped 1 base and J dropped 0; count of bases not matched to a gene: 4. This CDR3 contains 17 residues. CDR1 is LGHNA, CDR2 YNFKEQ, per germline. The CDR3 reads CASSQVGQGATNEKLFF. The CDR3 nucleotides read TGTGCCAGCAGCCAAGTCGGACAGGGTGCAACTAATGAAAAACTGTTTTTT.

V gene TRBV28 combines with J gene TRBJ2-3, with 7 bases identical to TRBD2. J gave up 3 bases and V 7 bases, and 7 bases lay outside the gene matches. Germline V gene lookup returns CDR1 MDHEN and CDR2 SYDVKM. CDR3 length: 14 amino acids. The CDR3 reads CASTLAGWTDTQYF. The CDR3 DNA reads TGTGCCAGCACGTTAGCGGGTTGGACAGATACGCAGTATTTT. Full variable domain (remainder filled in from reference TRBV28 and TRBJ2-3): DVKVTQSSRYLVKRTGEKVFLECVQDMDHENMFWYRQDPGLGLRLIYFSYDVKMKEKGDIPEGYSVSREKKERFSLILESASTNQTSMYLCASTLAGWTDTQYFGPGTRLTVL.

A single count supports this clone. CDR3 region: CASSIVPTGGHYGYTF. For the CDR3, the DNA is TGTGCCAGTAGTATAGTCCCGACAGGGGGCCACTATGGCTACACCTTC. The chain couples TRBV19 to TRBJ1-2; TRBD1 aligns across 10 bases. CDR1 LNHDA and CDR2 SQIVND come from the germline V gene (reference sequence). The CDR3 is made up of 16 amino acids. J gave up 3 bases and V 1 base, and 5 bases lay outside the gene matches.

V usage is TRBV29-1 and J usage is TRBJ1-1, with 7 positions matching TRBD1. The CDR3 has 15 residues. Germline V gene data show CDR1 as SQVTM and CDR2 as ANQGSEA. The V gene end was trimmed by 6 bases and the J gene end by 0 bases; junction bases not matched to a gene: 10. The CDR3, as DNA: TGCAGCGTCAGAAGTCGGACAGGCTTGAACACTGAAGCTTTCTTT. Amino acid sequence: CSVRSRTGLNTEAFF.

DNA of the CDR3: TGTGCCAGCAGTTTGGCCCAGGGCGCAAATCAGCCCCAGCATTTT. It is translated as CASSLAQGANQPQHF. The rearrangement links TRBV6-6 to TRBJ1-5, with a tentative D call TRBD1 (5 bases). The CDR3 is 15 residues long. From germline, CDR1 is MNHNY and CDR2 SVGAGI (reference sequence). The V end lost 4 bases, the J end lost 4 bases, and 14 bases lay between the germline ends.

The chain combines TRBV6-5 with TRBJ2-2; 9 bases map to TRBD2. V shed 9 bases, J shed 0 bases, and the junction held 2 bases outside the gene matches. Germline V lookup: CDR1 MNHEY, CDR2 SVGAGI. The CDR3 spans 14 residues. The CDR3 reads CASQRGANTGELFF. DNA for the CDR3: TGTGCCAGTCAGCGGGGGGCGAACACCGGGGAGCTGTTTTTT.

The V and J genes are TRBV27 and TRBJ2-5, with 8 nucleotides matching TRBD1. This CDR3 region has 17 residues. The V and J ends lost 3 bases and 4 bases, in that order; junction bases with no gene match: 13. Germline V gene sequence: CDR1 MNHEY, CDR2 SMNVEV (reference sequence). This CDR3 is CASSFRVIGRGRETQYF. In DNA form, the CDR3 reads TGTGCCAGCAGTTTTAGGGTTATTGGCAGGGGGCGAGAGACCCAGTACTTC.

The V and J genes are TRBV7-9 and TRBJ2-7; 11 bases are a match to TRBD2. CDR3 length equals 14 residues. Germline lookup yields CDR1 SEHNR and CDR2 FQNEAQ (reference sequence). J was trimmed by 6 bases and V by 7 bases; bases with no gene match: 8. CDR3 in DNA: TGTGCCAGCACGGTAGCGGGGGGGCCAGGCGAGCAGTACTTC. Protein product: CASTVAGGPGEQYF.

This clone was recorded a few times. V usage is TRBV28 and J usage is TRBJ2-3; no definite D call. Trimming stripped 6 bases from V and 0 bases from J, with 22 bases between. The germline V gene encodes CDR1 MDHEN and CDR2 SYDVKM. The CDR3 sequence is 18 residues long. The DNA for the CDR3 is TGTGCCAGCAGCTCCGCACCTCAGTTTGCTTCTAGCACAGATACGCAGTATTTT. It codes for CASSSAPQFASSTDTQYF.

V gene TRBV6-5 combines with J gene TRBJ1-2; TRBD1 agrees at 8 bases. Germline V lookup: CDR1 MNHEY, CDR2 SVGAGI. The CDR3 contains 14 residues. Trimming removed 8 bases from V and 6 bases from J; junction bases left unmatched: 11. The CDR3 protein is CASRPPGQDHGYTF. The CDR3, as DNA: TGTGCCAGCCGACCTCCGGGACAGGACCATGGCTACACCTTC.

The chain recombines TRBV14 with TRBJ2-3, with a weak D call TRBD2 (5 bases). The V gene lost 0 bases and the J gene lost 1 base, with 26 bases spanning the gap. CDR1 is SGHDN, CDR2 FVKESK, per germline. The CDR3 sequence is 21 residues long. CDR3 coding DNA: TGTGCCAGCAGCCAAGACCCGATCAAGATTTCTAGGAGGTTCGGCACAGATACGCAGTATTTT. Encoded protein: CASSQDPIKISRRFGTDTQYF.

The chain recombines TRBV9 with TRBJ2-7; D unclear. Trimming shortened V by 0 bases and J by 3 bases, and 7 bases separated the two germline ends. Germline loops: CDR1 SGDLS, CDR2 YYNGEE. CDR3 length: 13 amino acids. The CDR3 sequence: CASSVDGHYEQYF. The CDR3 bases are TGTGCCAGCAGCGTAGACGGTCACTACGAGCAGTACTTC.

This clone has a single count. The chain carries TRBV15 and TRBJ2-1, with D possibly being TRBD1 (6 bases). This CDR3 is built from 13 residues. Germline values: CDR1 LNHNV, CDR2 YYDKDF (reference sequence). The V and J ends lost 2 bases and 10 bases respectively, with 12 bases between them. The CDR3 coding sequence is TGTGCCACCAGCAGACCCGACAGGCGGGAGCAGTTCTTC. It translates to CATSRPDRREQFF.

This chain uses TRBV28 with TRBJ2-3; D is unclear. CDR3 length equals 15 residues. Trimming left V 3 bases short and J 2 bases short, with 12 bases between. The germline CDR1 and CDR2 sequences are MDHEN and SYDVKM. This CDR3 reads CASSFAFRLTDTQYF. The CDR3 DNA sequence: TGTGCCAGCAGTTTTGCTTTCCGACTCACAGATACGCAGTATTTT.

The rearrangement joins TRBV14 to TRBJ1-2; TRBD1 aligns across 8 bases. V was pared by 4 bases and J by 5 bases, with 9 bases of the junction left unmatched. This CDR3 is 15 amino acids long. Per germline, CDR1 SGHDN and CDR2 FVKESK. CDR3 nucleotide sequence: TGTGCCAGCAGCCCCTTCGGGACAGGTTTTTATGGCTACACCTTC. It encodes CASSPFGTGFYGYTF.

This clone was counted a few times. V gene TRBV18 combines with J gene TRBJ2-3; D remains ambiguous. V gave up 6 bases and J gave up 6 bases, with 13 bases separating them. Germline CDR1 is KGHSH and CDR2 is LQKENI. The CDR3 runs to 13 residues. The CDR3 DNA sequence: TGTGCCAGCTCTACAGCCCTCACGGATACGCAGTATTTT. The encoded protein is CASSTALTDTQYF.

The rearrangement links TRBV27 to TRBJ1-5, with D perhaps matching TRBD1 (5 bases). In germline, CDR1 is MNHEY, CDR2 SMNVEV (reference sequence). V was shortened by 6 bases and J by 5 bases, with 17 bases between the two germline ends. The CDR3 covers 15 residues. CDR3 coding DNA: TGTGCCAGCAGCTACTCGGGGGGTTCATATCAGCCCCAGCATTTT. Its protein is CASSYSGGSYQPQHF.

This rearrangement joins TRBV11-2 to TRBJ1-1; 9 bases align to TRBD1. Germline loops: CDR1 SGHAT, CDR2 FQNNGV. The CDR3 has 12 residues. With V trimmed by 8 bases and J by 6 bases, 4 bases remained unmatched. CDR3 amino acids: CASGTGRAEAFF. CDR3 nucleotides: TGTGCCAGCGGGACAGGGCGGGCTGAAGCTTTCTTT.

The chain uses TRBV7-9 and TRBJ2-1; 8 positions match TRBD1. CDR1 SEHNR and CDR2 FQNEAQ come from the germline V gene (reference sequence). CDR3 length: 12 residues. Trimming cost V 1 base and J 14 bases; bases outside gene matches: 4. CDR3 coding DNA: TGTGCCAGCAGCTTAGGGGGACAGGAAAAGTTCTTC. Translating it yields CASSLGGQEKFF. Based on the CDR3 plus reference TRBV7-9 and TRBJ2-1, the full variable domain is DTGVSQNPRHKITKRGQNVTFRCDPISEHNRLYWYRQTLGQGPEFLTYFQNEAQLEKSRLLSDRFSAERPKGSFSTLEIQRTEQGDSAMYLCASSLGGQEKFFGPGTRLTVL.